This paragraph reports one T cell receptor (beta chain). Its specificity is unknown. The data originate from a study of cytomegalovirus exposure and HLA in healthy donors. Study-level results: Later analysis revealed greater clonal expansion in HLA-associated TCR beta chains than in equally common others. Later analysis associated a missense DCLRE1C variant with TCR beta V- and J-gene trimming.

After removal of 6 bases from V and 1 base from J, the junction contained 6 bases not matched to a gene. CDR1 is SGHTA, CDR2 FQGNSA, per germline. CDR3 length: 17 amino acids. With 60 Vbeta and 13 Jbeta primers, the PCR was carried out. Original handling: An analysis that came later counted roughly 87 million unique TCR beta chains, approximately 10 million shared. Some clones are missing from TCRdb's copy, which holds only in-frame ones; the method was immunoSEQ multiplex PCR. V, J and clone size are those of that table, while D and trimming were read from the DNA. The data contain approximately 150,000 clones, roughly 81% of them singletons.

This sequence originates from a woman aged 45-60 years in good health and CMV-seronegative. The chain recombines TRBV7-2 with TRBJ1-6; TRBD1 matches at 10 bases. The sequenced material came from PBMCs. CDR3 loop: CASSPRDRGSYNSPLHF. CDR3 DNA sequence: TGTGCCAGCAGTCCTCGGGACAGGGGTTCCTATAATTCACCCCTCCACTTT.